This is a list of T cell receptor beta chains from one sample in a study of T cell responses to AZD1222 COVID-19 vaccine. Sequenced by immunoSEQ multiplex PCR; TCRdb stores in-frame clones only, minus some. The sample lists tens of thousands of clones; around 90% were seen once. This sample comprised peripheral blood, obtained on day 0 of AZD1222 vaccination. The receptors were sampled from an adult in good health. CDR3s include the opening cysteine and the closing phenylalanine or tryptophan. D genes are given only for firm matches. Rows give clone size only sometimes, using once, few, many, or a class for an expanded clone.

abundance: .; d_gene: TRBD1; j_gene: TRBJ2-1; v_gene: TRBV18; CDR3nt: TGTGCCAGCTCACCCGACAGGGGTCTAAGCTCCTACAATGAGCAGTTCTTC; CDR3aa: CASSPDRGLSSYNEQFF
abundance: .; d_gene: .; j_gene: TRBJ2-2; v_gene: TRBV5-5; CDR3nt: TGTGCCAGCAGCTTGGATCAGCTAACCGGGGAGCTGTTTTTT; CDR3aa: CASSLDQLTGELFF
abundance: .; d_gene: .; j_gene: TRBJ1-1; v_gene: TRBV28; CDR3nt: TGTGCCAGCAGTCTGGGGGTGTCAGTCACTGAAGCTTTCTTT; CDR3aa: CASSLGVSVTEAFF
abundance: .; d_gene: .; j_gene: TRBJ1-1; v_gene: TRBV12-3/TRBV12-4; CDR3nt: TGTGCCAGCAGTTTATCCCCGAACACTGAAGCTTTCTTT; CDR3aa: CASSLSPNTEAFF
abundance: .; d_gene: TRBD1; j_gene: TRBJ2-1; v_gene: TRBV10-1; CDR3nt: TGCGCCAGCAGATTGACAGGGGTAGACTACAATGAGCAGTTCTTC; CDR3aa: CASRLTGVDYNEQFF
abundance: .; d_gene: .; j_gene: TRBJ2-2; v_gene: TRBV10-1; CDR3nt: TGCGCCAGCAGTGAAAACAGGGCGGTCACCGGGGAGCTGTTTTTT; CDR3aa: CASSENRAVTGELFF
abundance: .; d_gene: .; j_gene: TRBJ1-1; v_gene: TRBV19; CDR3nt: TGTGCCAGTAGTATAGTTGGGGGGAACACTGAAGCTTTCTTT; CDR3aa: CASSIVGGNTEAFF
abundance: .; d_gene: TRBD1; j_gene: TRBJ2-2; v_gene: TRBV4-1; CDR3nt: TGCGCCAGCAGCCTTCCCCCGGGACAGGGGAACGGAGAGCTGTTTTTT; CDR3aa: CASSLPPGQGNGELFF
abundance: .; d_gene: TRBD1; j_gene: TRBJ1-4; v_gene: TRBV7-9; CDR3nt: TGTGCCAGCAGCAGTGCCGGGACAGGGAATGAAAAACTGTTTTTT; CDR3aa: CASSSAGTGNEKLFF
abundance: .; d_gene: .; j_gene: TRBJ1-4; v_gene: TRBV9; CDR3nt: TGTGCCAGCAGCGGATCTCCAGGGTCGGGTGAAAAACTGTTTTTT; CDR3aa: CASSGSPGSGEKLFF
abundance: .; d_gene: .; j_gene: TRBJ1-1; v_gene: TRBV3-1/TRBV3-2; CDR3nt: TGTGCCAGCAGCCAAGATTGGGGGGGAGTGAACACTGAAGCTTTCTTT; CDR3aa: CASSQDWGGVNTEAFF
abundance: .; d_gene: .; j_gene: TRBJ1-3; v_gene: TRBV30; CDR3nt: TGTGCCTGGGACCTTGGAGGAAACACCATATATTTT; CDR3aa: CAWDLGGNTIYF
abundance: .; d_gene: .; j_gene: TRBJ2-5; v_gene: TRBV3-1/TRBV3-2; CDR3nt: TGTGCCAGCAGCCAAGGATGGTTGGAGACCCAGTACTTC; CDR3aa: CASSQGWLETQYF
abundance: .; d_gene: .; j_gene: TRBJ2-1; v_gene: TRBV5-1; CDR3nt: TGCGCCAGCAGCTTGATGACCAACAATGAGCAGTTCTTC; CDR3aa: CASSLMTNNEQFF
abundance: .; d_gene: .; j_gene: TRBJ1-1; v_gene: TRBV5-5; CDR3nt: TGTGCCAGCAGCCGCGACGACTACACTGAAGCTTTCTTT; CDR3aa: CASSRDDYTEAFF
abundance: .; d_gene: TRBD1; j_gene: TRBJ1-1; v_gene: TRBV3-1/TRBV3-2; CDR3nt: TGTGCCAGCAGCTTAAGCCCCGGGACAGGGCTCACTGAAGCTTTCTTT; CDR3aa: CASSLSPGTGLTEAFF
abundance: .; d_gene: .; j_gene: TRBJ1-6; v_gene: TRBV18; CDR3nt: TGTGCCAGCTCACCAGGCAGGGTGAATTCACCCCTCCACTTT; CDR3aa: CASSPGRVNSPLHF
abundance: .; d_gene: .; j_gene: TRBJ1-2; v_gene: TRBV7-9; CDR3nt: TGTGCCAGCAGCTTAGAGGCCAGACCCAACTATGGCTACACCTTC; CDR3aa: CASSLEARPNYGYTF
abundance: .; d_gene: .; j_gene: TRBJ1-1; v_gene: TRBV27; CDR3nt: TGTGCCAGCTCCAAAAGCCTTAGGGCAGGGGCATCGGCTGAAGCTTTCTTT; CDR3aa: CASSKSLRAGASAEAFF
abundance: .; d_gene: .; j_gene: TRBJ1-5; v_gene: TRBV7-2; CDR3nt: TGTGCCAGCAGCTTTTACACAGTGAATCAGCCCCAGCATTTT; CDR3aa: CASSFYTVNQPQHF
abundance: .; d_gene: TRBD1; j_gene: TRBJ2-7; v_gene: TRBV7-3; CDR3nt: TGTGCCAGCAGCTTAATGGGGACAGGGACCTTCGAGCAGTACTTC; CDR3aa: CASSLMGTGTFEQYF
abundance: .; d_gene: .; j_gene: TRBJ1-2; v_gene: TRBV21-1; CDR3nt: TGTGCCAGCAGCAAAGGGGAGGGGCCTAGTCCCCCACCTAACTATGGCTACACCTTC; CDR3aa: CASSKGEGPSPPPNYGYTF
abundance: .; d_gene: .; j_gene: TRBJ2-3; v_gene: TRBV6-5; CDR3nt: TGTGCCAGCAGTTACTCGGGGCAGGTCCTCACAGATACGCAGTATTTT; CDR3aa: CASSYSGQVLTDTQYF
abundance: .; d_gene: TRBD2; j_gene: TRBJ2-5; v_gene: TRBV5-1; CDR3nt: TGCGCCAGCAGCCCCTGGGTTGCGGGGAGGGGTGAGACCCAGTACTTC; CDR3aa: CASSPWVAGRGETQYF
abundance: .; d_gene: .; j_gene: TRBJ1-1; v_gene: TRBV5-1; CDR3nt: TGCGCCAGCAGCTTGGAAGGGAAGACTGAAGCTTTCTTT; CDR3aa: CASSLEGKTEAFF
abundance: once; d_gene: .; j_gene: TRBJ1-6; v_gene: TRBV4-1; CDR3nt: TGCGCCAGCAGCCAAGACCGGGGGGCAAGCTCCTATAATTCACCCCTCCACTTT; CDR3aa: CASSQDRGASSYNSPLHF
abundance: .; d_gene: .; j_gene: TRBJ1-5; v_gene: TRBV30; CDR3nt: TGTGCCTGGACGGCAGGGGGCAATCAGCCCCAGCATTTT; CDR3aa: CAWTAGGNQPQHF
abundance: .; d_gene: .; j_gene: TRBJ2-2; v_gene: TRBV10-1; CDR3nt: TGCGCCAGCAGTCCCCGGACGGGAACCGGGGAGCTGTTTTTT; CDR3aa: CASSPRTGTGELFF
abundance: .; d_gene: TRBD1; j_gene: TRBJ1-1; v_gene: TRBV7-8; CDR3nt: TGTGCCAGCAGCTCCCGGACAGGAATGAACACTGAAGCTTTCTTT; CDR3aa: CASSSRTGMNTEAFF
abundance: .; d_gene: TRBD2; j_gene: TRBJ2-3; v_gene: TRBV3-1/TRBV3-2; CDR3nt: TGTGCCAGCAGCCAAGATGGGCTAGCGGGGGCGAGAGATACGCAGTATTTT; CDR3aa: CASSQDGLAGARDTQYF
abundance: .; d_gene: TRBD2; j_gene: TRBJ2-5; v_gene: TRBV5-5; CDR3nt: TGTGCCAGCAGCTCCGGACTAGCGGGGGGACCTCAAGAGACCCAGTACTTC; CDR3aa: CASSSGLAGGPQETQYF
abundance: .; d_gene: TRBD1; j_gene: TRBJ1-1; v_gene: TRBV29-1; CDR3nt: TGCAGCGTTGAGGGACAGGATAACACTGAAGCTTTCTTT; CDR3aa: CSVEGQDNTEAFF
abundance: few; d_gene: .; j_gene: TRBJ2-1; v_gene: TRBV3-1/TRBV3-2; CDR3nt: TGTGCCAGCAGCCAAGTTGCTAGCTCCCGCCTCGATGAGCAGTTCTTC; CDR3aa: CASSQVASSRLDEQFF
abundance: .; d_gene: .; j_gene: TRBJ1-6; v_gene: TRBV18; CDR3nt: TGTGCCAGCTCACCACCAGCTTCAAATTCACCCCTCCACTTT; CDR3aa: CASSPPASNSPLHF
abundance: .; d_gene: .; j_gene: TRBJ1-6; v_gene: TRBV9; CDR3nt: TGTGCCAGCACCCGGGGACTTAGCTCCTATAATTCACCCCTCCACTTT; CDR3aa: CASTRGLSSYNSPLHF
abundance: .; d_gene: .; j_gene: TRBJ1-6; v_gene: TRBV9; CDR3nt: TGTGCCAGCAGCCCTGGACAGTCCCCCCGGGATTCACCCCTCCACTTT; CDR3aa: CASSPGQSPRDSPLHF
abundance: .; d_gene: .; j_gene: TRBJ2-1; v_gene: TRBV27; CDR3nt: TGTGCCAGCAGTTTCAGGAGGAACAGTCACCAGTTCTTC; CDR3aa: CASSFRRNSHQFF
abundance: .; d_gene: .; j_gene: TRBJ1-4; v_gene: TRBV18; CDR3nt: TGTGCCAGCTCGCCGAGTGTGGGGTCTAATGAAAAACTGTTTTTT; CDR3aa: CASSPSVGSNEKLFF
abundance: .; d_gene: .; j_gene: TRBJ1-1; v_gene: TRBV5-6; CDR3nt: TGTGCCAGCAGCTTCTACAGGGTTTTGGGGACTGAAGCTTTCTTT; CDR3aa: CASSFYRVLGTEAFF
abundance: .; d_gene: TRBD1; j_gene: TRBJ1-2; v_gene: TRBV9; CDR3nt: TGTGCCAGCAGCGTAGCAGTCGGAGACAGGGGATATGGCTACACCTTC; CDR3aa: CASSVAVGDRGYGYTF
abundance: .; d_gene: .; j_gene: TRBJ1-1; v_gene: TRBV10-3; CDR3nt: TGTGCCATCAGGCCGAATATGAACACTGAAGCTTTCTTT; CDR3aa: CAIRPNMNTEAFF
abundance: .; d_gene: .; j_gene: TRBJ2-3; v_gene: TRBV7-2; CDR3nt: TGTGCCAGCAGCTTACTGATGGCAGATACGCAGTATTTT; CDR3aa: CASSLLMADTQYF
abundance: once; d_gene: TRBD1; j_gene: TRBJ1-4; v_gene: TRBV23-1; CDR3nt: TGCGCCAGCAGTCCCGGACAGGGGGACGAAAAACTGTTTTTT; CDR3aa: CASSPGQGDEKLFF
abundance: .; d_gene: .; j_gene: TRBJ1-2; v_gene: TRBV10-3; CDR3nt: TGTGCCATCAGTGCCGGTACAGAGCTCTATGGCTACACCTTC; CDR3aa: CAISAGTELYGYTF
abundance: .; d_gene: .; j_gene: TRBJ1-6; v_gene: TRBV2; CDR3nt: TGTGCCAGCCGGGGGTCACAGGGATGGGATTCACCCCTCCACTTT; CDR3aa: CASRGSQGWDSPLHF
abundance: .; d_gene: .; j_gene: TRBJ2-1; v_gene: TRBV18; CDR3nt: TGTGCCAGCTCGTTAAGGGACAATGAGCAGTTCTTC; CDR3aa: CASSLRDNEQFF
abundance: few; d_gene: .; j_gene: TRBJ2-7; v_gene: TRBV18; CDR3nt: TGTGCCAGCTCAGCAACCGACTACGAGCAGTACTTC; CDR3aa: CASSATDYEQYF
abundance: .; d_gene: .; j_gene: TRBJ2-1; v_gene: TRBV6-4; CDR3nt: TGTGCCAGCAGCTCGGGGACATTAAGCTCCTACAATGAGCAGTTCTTC; CDR3aa: CASSSGTLSSYNEQFF
abundance: .; d_gene: .; j_gene: TRBJ1-1; v_gene: TRBV3-1/TRBV3-2; CDR3nt: TGTGCCAGCAGCCAAGTAAGGGGCACTGAAGCTTTCTTT; CDR3aa: CASSQVRGTEAFF
abundance: .; d_gene: .; j_gene: TRBJ2-3; v_gene: TRBV6-5; CDR3nt: TGTGCCAGCAGTTGGGAGGGGGGCACAGATACGCAGTATTTT; CDR3aa: CASSWEGGTDTQYF
abundance: .; d_gene: .; j_gene: TRBJ1-3; v_gene: TRBV5-6; CDR3nt: TGTGCCAGCAGCTTGGACAGGGTCGCAGGAAACACCATATATTTT; CDR3aa: CASSLDRVAGNTIYF
abundance: .; d_gene: .; j_gene: TRBJ1-2; v_gene: TRBV7-8; CDR3nt: TGTGCCAGCACCCCCCAAAAGGGCTATGGCTACACCTTC; CDR3aa: CASTPQKGYGYTF
abundance: .; d_gene: .; j_gene: TRBJ1-1; v_gene: TRBV10-3; CDR3nt: TGTGCCATCAGTGAGATACAGGGAGATAGGAGAGCTTTCTTT; CDR3aa: CAISEIQGDRRAFF
abundance: .; d_gene: .; j_gene: TRBJ1-3; v_gene: TRBV19; CDR3nt: TGTGCCAGTAGATTCTCTGGAAACACCATATATTTT; CDR3aa: CASRFSGNTIYF